This TCR beta chain was sequenced for a study of blood T cell repertoires in COVID-19. Study-wide background: Acute and convalescent COVID-19 specimens originated in the United States, Italy and Spain.

Per the original data handling: Researchers report that nucleated cell counts were estimated from reference gene primer amplification. Libraries were prepared by immunoSEQ multiplex PCR; TCRdb keeps only in-frame clonotypes and omits some of them. V and J calls and clone size follow that table, whereas D and trimming were derived from the DNA. Of under 140,000 clones in the sample, less than 75% were seen once. In this sample, this clone turned up a few times. Losses at the gene ends were 4 bases for V and 10 bases for J; bases not matched to a gene: 10. Germline lookup yields CDR1 SGHTA and CDR2 FQGNSA. The CDR3 covers 15 residues.

The sequencing sample was made of peripheral blood. This clonotype was sampled from an older woman with acute or convalescent COVID-19. The chain recombines TRBV7-2 with TRBJ1-6, with 7 bases matching TRBD1. The CDR3 spells CASSWRQGRGSPLHF. The CDR3 DNA sequence: TGTGCCAGCAGCTGGAGACAGGGTAGAGGATCACCCCTCCACTTT.